Sequencing of this T cell receptor beta chain was carried out in a study of graft-versus-host responses after intestinal transplantation. Background on the study: Multivisceral, liver-intestinal, or isolated intestinal transplants were received by the recipients.

The data were produced by immunoSEQ multiplex PCR, yet TCRdb's version contains in-frame clones alone and is incomplete. Found here are roughly 97,000 clones, roughly 87% of them singletons; the top ten hold more than 0.8%. Remarks on this clone: Its antigen is unknown.

This CDR3 is 12 amino acids long. Germline V gives CDR1 GTSNPN, CDR2 SVGIG (reference sequence). The source was unstimulated CD4+ T cells sorted from spleen or lymph node cells, collected before intestinal transplant. The clonotype comes from a human donor who received an intestinal transplant. This chain links TRBV30 with TRBJ1-2; tentative D call: TRBD1 (5 bases). Written as DNA, the CDR3 is TGTGCTTTCGGAGGCGGGGCGCAAGGCTACACCTTC. This translates into CAFGGGAQGYTF.